This TCR beta chain was sequenced in a study of T cells after yellow fever vaccination. This clonotype was recorded at least ten times. TCRdb re-called the 5' RACE reads with MiXCR, one entry per CDR3 protein. Here the sample spans some 110,000 distinct CDR3 sequences, 6.5% to 9% being singletons. There are 15 residues in the CDR3. Germline-derived CDR1 and CDR2 are SGHRS and YFSETQ. V shed 2 bases and J 1 base; nucleotides not matched to a gene: 2. The chain carries TRBV5-1 and TRBJ2-3; 9 bases line up with TRBD2. The receptor's source is a young man who received the YFV17D yellow fever vaccine. The specimen was CD4+ T cells sorted from PBMCs, collected roughly 47 days after the first yellow fever vaccination. For the CDR3, the DNA is TGCGCCAGCAGCTTCATAGCGGGGGGCACAGATACGCAGTATTTT. Translated: CASSFIAGGTDTQYF.